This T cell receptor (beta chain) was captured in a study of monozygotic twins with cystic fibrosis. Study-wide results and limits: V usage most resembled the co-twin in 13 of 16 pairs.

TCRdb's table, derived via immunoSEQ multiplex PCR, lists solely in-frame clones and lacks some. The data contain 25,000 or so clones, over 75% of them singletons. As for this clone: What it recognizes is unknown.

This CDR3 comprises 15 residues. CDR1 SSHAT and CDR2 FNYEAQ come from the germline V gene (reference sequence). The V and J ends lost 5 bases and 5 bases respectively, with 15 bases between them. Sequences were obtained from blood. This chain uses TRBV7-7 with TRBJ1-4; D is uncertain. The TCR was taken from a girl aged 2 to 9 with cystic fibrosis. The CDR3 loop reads CASSPGSRGNEKLFF. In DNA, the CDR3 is TGTGCCAGCAGCCCGGGGTCCCGCGGGAATGAAAAACTGTTTTTT.